This T cell receptor (beta chain) was sequenced in a study of Ad26.COV2.S vaccination and SARS-CoV-2 variants. Study-wide points: Across vaccine and placebo recipients, the breadth of non-spike TCRs was similar. People who got the vaccine had more spike-specific TCR breadth than people who got placebo. Considerable breadth of spike-specific CD8+ and CD4+ T cell responses has reportedly been documented following vaccination. The analyses of TCR breadth and depth may have understated the size of total T cell responses.

Trimming took 7 bases from V and 1 from J; bases not matched to a gene: 0. CDR3 length: 12 amino acids. Germline values: CDR1 SGHNT, CDR2 YYREEE (reference sequence). This table comes from immunoSEQ multiplex PCR, and its TCRdb copy is limited to in-frame clones, with some not included. This sample has just over 350,000 clones, with roughly nine tenths found just once. For this clone: Its antigen is as yet unknown.

The TCR originated in a human donor who had recovered from COVID-19. The gene calls are TRBV5-4 and TRBJ2-5; TRBD1 aligns across 8 bases. Material: peripheral blood, obtained after recovery from COVID-19. CDR3: CASGQGQETQYF. CDR3 sequence (DNA): TGTGCCAGCGGACAGGGCCAAGAGACCCAGTACTTC.